Listed here are 3 T cell receptor beta chains from one sample, sequenced in a study of cytomegalovirus exposure and HLA in healthy donors. The PCR had 60 Vbeta and 13 Jbeta primers. The method was immunoSEQ multiplex PCR; TCRdb's version includes in-frame clones alone and lacks a portion of them. The sample contains under 170,000 clones, 79% of which appear only once. The sample consisted of PBMCs. All receptors derive from a man aged 50 to 60 in good health and CMV-seropositive.

This sequence joins TRBV5-4 and TRBJ2-7, with 9 bases identical to TRBD1. V lost 6 bases and J lost 3; bases outside the gene matches: 7. CDR1 and CDR2 (germline): SGHNT, YYREEE (reference sequence). This CDR3 contains 14 residues. This CDR3 is CASTVRDRVYEQYF. DNA for the CDR3: TGTGCCAGCACGGTTCGGGACAGGGTCTACGAGCAGTACTTC.

The chain employs TRBV27 and TRBJ1-5; possible D gene TRBD1, 6 bases. The CDR3 spans 15 residues. The ends were cut back, 6 bases at V and 5 bases at J, with 17 bases in the middle. Germline V gene sequence: CDR1 MNHEY, CDR2 SMNVEV (reference sequence). The CDR3 nucleotides read TGTGCCAGCAGCCTGAACAAACAGGGACATCAGCCCCAGCATTTT. The encoded protein is CASSLNKQGHQPQHF.

The chain employs TRBV21-1 and TRBJ1-4; the D segment call TRBD1 is taken from the table without a DNA check. TRBV21-1 is marked as a pseudogene. The CDR3 covers 16 residues. The CDR3 DNA is TGTGCCAGCAGCAAACGTCGGACAGGGGGCATTGAAAAACTGTTTTTT. It codes for CASSKRRTGGIEKLFF.